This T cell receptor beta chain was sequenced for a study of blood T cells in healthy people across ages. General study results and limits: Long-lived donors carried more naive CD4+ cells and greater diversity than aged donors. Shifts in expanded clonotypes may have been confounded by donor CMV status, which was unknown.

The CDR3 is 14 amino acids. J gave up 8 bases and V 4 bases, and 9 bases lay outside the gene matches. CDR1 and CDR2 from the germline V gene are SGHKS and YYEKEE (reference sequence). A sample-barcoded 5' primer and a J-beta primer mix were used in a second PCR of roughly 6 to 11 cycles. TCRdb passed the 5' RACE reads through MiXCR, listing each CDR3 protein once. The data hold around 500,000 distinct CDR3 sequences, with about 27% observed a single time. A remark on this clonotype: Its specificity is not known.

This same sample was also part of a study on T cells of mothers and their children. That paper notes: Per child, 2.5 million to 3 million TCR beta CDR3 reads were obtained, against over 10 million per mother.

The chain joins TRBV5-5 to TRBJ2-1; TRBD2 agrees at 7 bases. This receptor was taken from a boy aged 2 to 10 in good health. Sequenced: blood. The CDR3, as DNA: TGTGCCAGCAGCAACGGAGCGGGACGCTATGAGCAGTTCTTC. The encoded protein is CASSNGAGRYEQFF. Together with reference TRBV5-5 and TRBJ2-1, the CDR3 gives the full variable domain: DAGVTQSPTHLIKTRGQQVTLRCSPISGHKSVSWYQQVLGQGPQFIFQYYEKEERGRGNFPDRFSARQFPNYSSELNVNALLLGDSALYLCASSNGAGRYEQFFGPGTRLTVL.